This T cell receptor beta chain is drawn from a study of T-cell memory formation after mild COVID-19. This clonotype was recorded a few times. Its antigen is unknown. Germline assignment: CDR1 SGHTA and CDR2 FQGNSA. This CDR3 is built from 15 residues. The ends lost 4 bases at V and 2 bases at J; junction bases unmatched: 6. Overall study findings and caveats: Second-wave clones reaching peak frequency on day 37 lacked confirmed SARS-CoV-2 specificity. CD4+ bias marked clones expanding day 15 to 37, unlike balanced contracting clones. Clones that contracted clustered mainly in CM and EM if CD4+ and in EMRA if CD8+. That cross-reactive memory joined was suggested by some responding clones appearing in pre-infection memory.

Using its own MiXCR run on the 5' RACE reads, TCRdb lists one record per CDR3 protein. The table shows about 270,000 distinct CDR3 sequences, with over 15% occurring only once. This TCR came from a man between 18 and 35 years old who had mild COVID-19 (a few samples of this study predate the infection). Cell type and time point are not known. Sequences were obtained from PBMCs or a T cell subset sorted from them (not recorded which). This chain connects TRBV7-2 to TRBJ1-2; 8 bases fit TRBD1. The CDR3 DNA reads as TGTGCCAGCAGCTACTCGACAGGGGAGAACTATGGCTACACCTTC. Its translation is CASSYSTGENYGYTF.